One sample yielded the 4 T cell receptor beta chains listed below, sequenced in a study of T cells after yellow fever vaccination. A single record per CDR3 protein comes from TCRdb applying MiXCR to the 5' RACE reads. The sample lists around 530,000 distinct CDR3 sequences; roughly 17% were seen once. The sequenced sample was PBMCs, obtained about 5 days after the first yellow fever vaccination. The receptors derive from a man younger than 30 who received the YFV17D yellow fever vaccine.

The chain combines TRBV6-5 with TRBJ2-5; no clear D gene. Germline loops: CDR1 MNHEY, CDR2 SVGAGI. This CDR3 is built from 14 residues. V was cut by 2 bases and J by 1 base, with 8 bases left in between. CDR3 sequence reads: CASSYGRSQETQYF. The CDR3 nucleotides are TGTGCCAGCAGTTACGGCAGGAGCCAAGAGACCCAGTACTTC.

The chain links TRBV7-9 to TRBJ2-5, with 9 bases fitting TRBD2. The CDR3 has 14 amino acids. CDR1 and CDR2 (germline): SEHNR, FQNEAQ (reference sequence). The trim removed 5 bases at V and 4 bases at J, leaving 5 bases unmatched. This chain's CDR3 is CASSERLAVETQYF. CDR3 DNA: TGTGCCAGCAGCGAAAGACTAGCGGTAGAGACCCAGTACTTC.

The table lists this clonotype with a few counts. The chain is built from TRBV21-1 and TRBJ1-2; the table calls TRBD1, which could not be checked here. TRBV21-1 is an annotated pseudogene. CDR3 length: 15 amino acids. CDR3 bases: TGTGCCAGCAGTGATCCGAGACAGGAACCCTATGGCTACACCTTC. This translates into CASSDPRQEPYGYTF.

This clonotype was observed a few times. Here the CDR3 reads CATAGSPQNIQYF. The CDR3 region has the DNA TGTGCCACCGCGGGCAGTCCTCAAAACATTCAGTACTTC. This sequence joins TRBV11-2 and TRBJ2-4; tentative D call: TRBD2 (5 bases). Between the trimmed V and J ends, which lost 10 bases and 5 bases, there was a span of 15 bases. CDR3 length: 13 amino acids. CDR1 is SGHAT and CDR2 is FQNNGV in the germline V gene.